These T cell receptor beta chains were read from a single sample in a study of CD8 T cells in Susac syndrome. Each CDR3 protein is one row after TCRdb ran MiXCR on the immunoSEQ multiplex PCR reads. The table includes roughly 120,000 distinct CDR3 sequences, around 95% detected once. The sequenced material came from CD4+ T cells from PBMCs. All receptors come from a human donor in good health. The CDR3 runs from the conserved cysteine through the conserved F or W. A D gene is named only where the DNA matches it firmly. The size entry is marked missing in some rows and otherwise reads once, few, many or a size class.

v_gene	j_gene	d_gene	abundance	CDR3nt	CDR3aa
TRBV28	TRBJ1-2	-	-	TGTGCCAGCAGTGGATGGGGTGCTAACTATGGCTACACCTTC	CASSGWGANYGYTF
TRBV30	TRBJ1-1	-	-	TGTGCCTGGAGTGGCGAGACACCGAACACTGAAGCTTTCTTT	CAWSGETPNTEAFF
TRBV3-1	TRBJ2-7	TRBD1	-	TGTGCCAGCAGCCCACCGGGACAGGGGTCCGAGCAGTACTTC	CASSPPGQGSEQYF
TRBV6-2/TRBV6-3	TRBJ1-2	-	-	TGTGCCAGCAGCGACCGGGGAGGGCTCTATGGCTACACCTTC	CASSDRGGLYGYTF
TRBV3-1	TRBJ2-7	-	-	TGTGCCAGCAGTCCCGCCGGGCGGGTCTACGAGCAGTACTTC	CASSPAGRVYEQYF
TRBV3-1	TRBJ1-2	-	-	TGTGCCAGCAGCCAAGTGGACAGCCGCATCTATGGCTACACCTTC	CASSQVDSRIYGYTF
TRBV9	TRBJ1-1	-	once	TGTGCCAGCAGCCTCCTACAATCCACTGAAGCTTTCTTT	CASSLLQSTEAFF
TRBV2	TRBJ1-4	TRBD1	-	TGTGCCAGCACGGTAGGAGCCAGGGGGAATGAAAAACTGTTTTTT	CASTVGARGNEKLFF
TRBV5-1	TRBJ1-1	-	few	TGCGCCAGCAGCAGCCGTACAGCGAACACTGAAGCTTTCTTT	CASSSRTANTEAFF
TRBV6-5	TRBJ2-4	-	-	TGTGCCAGCAGTTACAGGGCCAAAAACATTCAGTACTTC	CASSYRAKNIQYF
TRBV18	TRBJ1-1	-	-	TGTGCCAGCTCACTCGGACAGTTCAATGAAGCTTTCTTT	CASSLGQFNEAFF
TRBV2	TRBJ1-2	TRBD1	-	TGTGCCAGCAGTGCGGGACAGGTTAACTATGGCTACACCTTC	CASSAGQVNYGYTF
TRBV12-3/TRBV12-4	TRBJ1-1	-	-	TGTGCCAGCACCTTCCTGGGAGGGGGAGGAACTGAAGCTTTCTTT	CASTFLGGGGTEAFF
TRBV7-2	TRBJ2-7	-	-	TGTGCCAGCAGCTTAGTCGCCAGGAACACCTACGAGCAGTACTTC	CASSLVARNTYEQYF
TRBV7-9	TRBJ1-2	-	-	TGTGCCAGCAGCTTACGTCCAGCGAGCGGCTATGGCTACACCTTC	CASSLRPASGYGYTF
TRBV25-1	TRBJ2-7	-	-	TGTGCCAGCAGTGAACCTGTCATGGGGCAGTACTTC	CASSEPVMGQYF
TRBV10-1	TRBJ2-4	-	-	TGCGCCAGCAGTGAGGCGCTGGGGTCCCTTCAGTACTTC	CASSEALGSLQYF
TRBV14	TRBJ2-1	TRBD2	-	TGTGCCAGCAGCCAGGGGGGACTAGCGGGAGGGAGAGAGCAGTTCTTC	CASSQGGLAGGREQFF
TRBV6-5	TRBJ2-7	-	-	TGTGCCAGCAGTTACTCAAAAACGGTACCTTGGGAGCAGTACTTC	CASSYSKTVPWEQYF
TRBV20-1	TRBJ2-1	-	-	TGCAGTGCTCCGGGACCTCTGTCTGAGCAGTTCTTC	CSAPGPLSEQFF
TRBV20-1	TRBJ2-7	-	-	TGCAGTGCCGAAGGGGCTAGCGCAGCCGCCGAGCAGTACTTC	CSAEGASAAAEQYF
TRBV5-1	TRBJ1-1	-	-	TGCGCCAGCAGCTTTCTTACGGCAACGACCGAAGCTTTCTTT	CASSFLTATTEAFF
TRBV28	TRBJ1-2	-	-	TGTGCCAGCAGTCACCCTACCCTAGATGGTGGCTACACCTTC	CASSHPTLDGGYTF
TRBV29-1	TRBJ2-1	TRBD2	-	TGCAGCGTTGACCCCTCAACTAGCGGGGGGAACAATGAGCAGTTCTTC	CSVDPSTSGGNNEQFF
TRBV20-1	TRBJ1-1	-	-	TGCAGTGCTAGTGAACCCCCGGGGAACACTGAAGCTTTCTTT	CSASEPPGNTEAFF
TRBV5-4	TRBJ2-2	-	-	TGTGCCAGCAGCTTAATCGGGAGCAGGTACACCGGGGAGCTGTTTTTT	CASSLIGSRYTGELFF
TRBV19	TRBJ1-1	-	-	TGTGCCAGTAGTACCTTGAACACTGAAGCTTTCTTT	CASSTLNTEAFF
TRBV9	TRBJ1-2	TRBD1	-	TGTGCCAGCAGCCCTTGGACAGGGGGCGGGGCCAACTATGGCTACACCTTC	CASSPWTGGGANYGYTF
TRBV6-5	TRBJ2-5	TRBD2	-	TGTGCCAGCAGGACTAGCGGGAGTCAAGAGACCCAGTACTTC	CASRTSGSQETQYF
TRBV12-3/TRBV12-4	TRBJ1-5	-	few	TGTGCCAGCAGTTTAGACCCCAATCAGCCCCAGCATTTT	CASSLDPNQPQHF
TRBV3-1	TRBJ1-4	-	-	TGTGCCAGCAGCCTCTCTTCGGGGGCGTCTGAAAAACTGTTTTTT	CASSLSSGASEKLFF
TRBV9	TRBJ1-1	-	-	TGTGCCAGCAGCGTAGCCCAAGTAGGGGCTGAAGCTTTCTTT	CASSVAQVGAEAFF